The 2 T cell receptor beta chains presented below share a single source sample, sequenced in a study of CD8 T cells in Susac syndrome. With random hexamers, 0.5 to 1 ug RNA was reverse transcribed. Each CDR3 protein gets one entry after TCRdb re-called the immunoSEQ multiplex PCR reads with MiXCR. The repertoire holds around 130,000 distinct CDR3 sequences, with 85% to 95% as singletons. The specimen was CD4+ T cells from PBMCs. All receptors come from a human donor in good health.

The rearrangement links TRBV27 to TRBJ2-6, with a tentative D call TRBD1 (6 bases). Germline CDR1 reads MNHEY; CDR2 reads SMNVEV (reference sequence). The length of the CDR3 is 14 residues. V lost 9 bases and J lost 0, with 9 bases in between. CDR3 DNA sequence: TGTGCCAGTAAAGGGGGCTCTGGGGCCAACGTCCTGACTTTC. Protein product: CASKGGSGANVLTF.

V gene TRBV29-1 combines with J gene TRBJ2-5, with D possibly TRBD2 on 7 matching bases. V dropped 6 bases and J dropped 5 bases, with 16 bases sitting between them. The CDR3 covers 13 residues. Per the germline V gene, CDR1 is SQVTM and CDR2 is ANQGSEA. The CDR3 protein is CSVHGLGGETQYF. DNA for the CDR3: TGCAGCGTCCACGGACTAGGGGGGGAGACCCAGTACTTC. Drawing the rest from reference TRBV29-1 and TRBJ2-5, the complete variable domain is SAVISQKPSRDICQRGTSLTIQCQVDSQVTMMFWYRQQPGQSLTLIATANQGSEATYESGFVIDKFPISRPNLTFSTLTVSNMSPEDSSIYLCSVHGLGGETQYFGPGTRLLVL.